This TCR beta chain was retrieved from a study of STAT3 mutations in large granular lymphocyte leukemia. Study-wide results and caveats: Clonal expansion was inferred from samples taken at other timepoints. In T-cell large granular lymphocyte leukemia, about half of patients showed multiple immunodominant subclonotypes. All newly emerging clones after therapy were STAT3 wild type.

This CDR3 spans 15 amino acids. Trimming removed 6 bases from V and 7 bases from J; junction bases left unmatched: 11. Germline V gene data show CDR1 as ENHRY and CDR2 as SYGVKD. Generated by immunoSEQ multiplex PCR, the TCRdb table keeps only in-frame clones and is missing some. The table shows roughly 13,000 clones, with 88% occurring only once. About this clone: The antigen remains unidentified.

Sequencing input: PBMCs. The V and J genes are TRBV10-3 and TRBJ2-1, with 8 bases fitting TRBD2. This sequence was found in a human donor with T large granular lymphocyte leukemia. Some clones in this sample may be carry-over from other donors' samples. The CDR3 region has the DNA TGTGCCATCAGAGCGGGACTAGAGAAGAGGAATGAGCAGTTCTTC. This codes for CAIRAGLEKRNEQFF.